This T cell receptor (beta chain) was captured by sequencing in a study of blood T cells in healthy people across ages. Then a second PCR, running roughly 7 to 11 cycles, was carried out with a sample-barcoded 5' primer and a J-beta primer mix. TCRdb processed the 5' RACE reads anew with MiXCR; each CDR3 protein has one entry. This sample has roughly 930,000 distinct CDR3 sequences, with around 49% found just once. V lost 5 bases to trimming and J lost 4 bases; unmatched junction nucleotides: 16. The germline gives CDR1 DFQATT, CDR2 SNEGSKA (reference sequence). The CDR3 contains 17 residues. The sequencing sample was made of blood. This sequence was found in a man aged 30 to 45 in good health. The V call is TRBV20-1, the J call TRBJ2-3; 9 bases line up with TRBD1. In DNA, the CDR3 is TGCAGTGCTCCTCCTGGGCTGGGACAGGGTTCCCCAGATACGCAGTATTTT. It yields the protein CSAPPGLGQGSPDTQYF.